These 18 T cell receptor beta chains share one sample of origin, sequenced in a study of shared clonotypes between healthy human individuals. CD45RO negativity and positive selection for CCR7 defined naive CD8 cells, a population that excluded terminally differentiated effector memory CD45RA+ cells. Data came from immunoSEQ multiplex PCR; TCRdb stores just in-frame clones and leaves some out. This sample yields approximately 810,000 clones, of which nearly 95% are seen a single time; 24% belongs to the top ten. Sequencing input: naive CD8+ T cells sorted from blood. These receptors all stem from a man aged 25-45 years in good health.

Notes on this clone: This may come from a read error, since a much larger clone is one base off. This CDR3 is also generated by other DNA sequences in the sample. This chain links TRBV7-9 with TRBJ2-5; the D is unclear. V shed 5 bases and J shed 1 base, with 2 bases lying between them. The CDR3 contains 11 residues. Germline values: CDR1 SEHNR, CDR2 FQNEAQ (reference sequence). The CDR3 nucleotides read TGTGCCAGCAGCGCCCAAGAGACCCAGTACTTC. As protein: CASSAQETQYF.

To note about this clone: This specimen includes other DNA sequences encoding the same CDR3. J is TRBJ1-2 and V is TRBV5-4; no definite D call. V was pared by 0 bases and J by 5 bases, with 2 bases between. This CDR3 has 11 amino acids. Germline V gene lookup returns CDR1 SGHNT and CDR2 YYREEE (reference sequence). For the CDR3, the DNA is TGTGCCAGCAGCTTGGGGTATGGCTACACCTTC. Translation: CASSLGYGYTF.

Only one count was recorded for this clone. The CDR3: CASSWSGDGNEQFF. The DNA of the CDR3 is TGTGCCAGTAGTTGGTCGGGAGATGGCAATGAGCAGTTCTTC. The genes are TRBV19 and TRBJ2-1; D possibly corresponds to TRBD2 (6 bases). The CDR3 has 14 residues. V lost 5 bases and J 6 bases, leaving 14 bases between the germline ends. Germline lookup yields CDR1 LNHDA and CDR2 SQIVND (reference sequence).

For this clone: At one end the junction does not follow the germline gene, possibly because of a read error. The V call is TRBV18, the J call TRBJ1-1; no definite D call. CDR1 is KGHSH, CDR2 LQKENI, per germline. The CDR3 has 14 amino acids. The CDR3 loop is CASLPREENTEAFF. The CDR3 nucleotides are TGTGCCAGCTTACCAAGGGAGGAGAACACTGAAGCTTTCTTT. The entire variable domain, with the rest obtained from reference TRBV18 and TRBJ1-1, is as follows: NAGVMQNPRHLVRRRGQEARLRCSPMKGHSHVYWYRQLPEEGLKFMVYLQKENIIDESGMPKERFSAEFPKEGPSILRIQQVVRGDSAAYFCASLPREENTEAFFGQGTRLTVV.

V usage is TRBV25-1 and J usage is TRBJ1-2, with 7 nucleotides matching TRBD1. From germline, CDR1 is MGHDK and CDR2 SYGVNS. Losses at the gene ends were 7 bases for V and 3 bases for J; bases not matched to a gene: 5. The CDR3 is 13 residues long. CDR3 amino acids: CASKGAADYGYTF. CDR3 nucleotide sequence: TGTGCCAGCAAGGGGGCGGCTGACTATGGCTACACCTTC.

This clone occurred once. The gene calls are TRBV27 and TRBJ2-1, with D possibly TRBD2 on 5 matching bases. CDR3 length: 17 amino acids. Trimming took 6 bases from V and 3 from J, leaving 21 bases between them. Germline-derived CDR1 and CDR2 are MNHEY and SMNVEV (reference sequence). The CDR3 nucleotides are TGTGCCAGCAGAGAAGGGCCTGCGGGCCCTCTCTACAATGAGCAGTTCTTC. This translates into CASREGPAGPLYNEQFF.

V is TRBV9 and J is TRBJ2-1, with a possible D match to TRBD1 (6 bases). V was pared by 4 bases and J by 6 bases, with 17 bases between. Looked up from germline, CDR1 is SGDLS and CDR2 is YYNGEE. The CDR3 runs to 15 residues. The CDR3, as DNA: TGTGCCAGCAGCCCCTTCCTGGACAGCGGCAATGAGCAGTTCTTC. Its translation: CASSPFLDSGNEQFF. Variable domain in full (rest from reference TRBV9 and TRBJ2-1): DSGVTQTPKHLITATGQRVTLRCSPRSGDLSVYWYQQSLDQGLQFLIQYYNGEERAKGNILERFSAQQFPDLHSELNLSSLELGDSALYFCASSPFLDSGNEQFFGPGTRLTVL.

The J gene is TRBJ2-7, the V gene TRBV2; no definite D call. The ends were cut back, 1 base at V and 2 bases at J, with 9 bases in the middle. Germline V gene sequence: CDR1 SNHLY, CDR2 FYNNEI. This CDR3 contains 14 residues. CDR3 region: CASSEEAIPYEQYF. In DNA, the CDR3 is TGTGCCAGCAGTGAAGAGGCGATACCCTACGAGCAGTACTTC.

V is TRBV27 and J is TRBJ2-7; 12 nucleotides align to TRBD2. Per the germline V gene, CDR1 is MNHEY and CDR2 is SMNVEV (reference sequence). The CDR3 is 16 amino acids. V lost 10 bases and J lost 5; bases outside the gene matches: 15. CDR3 residues: CATKAPSGRARDEQYF. The CDR3 nucleotides are TGTGCCACCAAGGCTCCTAGCGGGAGGGCCCGGGACGAGCAGTACTTC.

The V gene is TRBV27, the J gene TRBJ1-2, with D unresolved. The CDR3 extends over 12 amino acids. V was trimmed by 5 bases and J by 1 base, leaving 5 bases between them. From germline, CDR1 is MNHEY and CDR2 SMNVEV (reference sequence). CDR3 region: CASSPDNYGYTF. DNA of the CDR3: TGTGCCAGCAGTCCAGATAACTATGGCTACACCTTC.

This clone came up a few times. The chain is built from TRBV5-4 and TRBJ2-1, with D tentatively TRBD1 (5 bases). V lost 4 bases to trimming and J lost 0 bases, with 11 bases between them. CDR1 is SGHNT and CDR2 is YYREEE in the germline V gene (reference sequence). The CDR3 contains 15 residues. The DNA for the CDR3 is TGTGCCAGCAGCCTCACAGGAGCCTCCTACAATGAGCAGTTCTTC. This encodes CASSLTGASYNEQFF. Full variable domain (remainder filled in from reference TRBV5-4 and TRBJ2-1): ETGVTQSPTHLIKTRGQQVTLRCSSQSGHNTVSWYQQALGQGPQFIFQYYREEENGRGNFPPRFSGLQFPNYSSELNVNALELDDSALYLCASSLTGASYNEQFFGPGTRLTVL.

The chain couples TRBV11-2 to TRBJ1-1; D is unclear. Trimming took off 3 bases at V and 0 bases at J, with 5 bases between the two ends. Germline lookup yields CDR1 SGHAT and CDR2 FQNNGV. This CDR3 spans 13 amino acids. The CDR3 protein is CASSFRLNTEAFF. The CDR3 coding sequence is TGTGCCAGCAGCTTCAGATTGAACACTGAAGCTTTCTTT. The full variable domain, with the rest looked up from reference TRBV11-2 and TRBJ1-1, is EAGVAQSPRYKIIEKRQSVAFWCNPISGHATLYWYQQILGQGPKLLIQFQNNGVVDDSQLPKDRFSAERLKGVDSTLKIQPAKLEDSAVYLCASSFRLNTEAFFGQGTRLTVV.

The J gene is TRBJ2-1, the V gene TRBV11-2; the match to TRBD2 covers 7 bases. The CDR3 extends over 15 amino acids. Germline V gene sequence: CDR1 SGHAT, CDR2 FQNNGV. V trimming: 5 bases; J trimming: 8 bases; junction bases outside the gene matches: 12. CDR3 sequence (DNA): TGTGCCAGCAGCCTAGGCGCGACTAGCAGCCATGAGCAGTTCTTC. It is translated as CASSLGATSSHEQFF.

The chain links TRBV7-8 to TRBJ2-1, with 7 positions matching TRBD2. This CDR3 is 15 amino acids long. Germline values: CDR1 SGHVS, CDR2 FQNEAQ. Germline trimming cut 6 bases from V and 5 bases from J; bases unmatched to any gene: 10. The DNA of the CDR3 is TGTGCCAGCAGATCGGCCAGCGGGAACGACAATGAGCAGTTCTTC. Translating it yields CASRSASGNDNEQFF.

V usage is TRBV6-5 and J usage is TRBJ2-7; D is uncertain. The CDR3 is made up of 13 amino acids. Trimming removed 6 bases from V and 4 bases from J, with 13 bases in between. The V gene's germline CDR1 is MNHEY and CDR2 SVGAGI. CDR3 amino acids: CASSHLKAYEQYF. Here the CDR3 DNA reads TGTGCCAGCAGCCATCTCAAGGCTTACGAGCAGTACTTC.

This clone was recorded once. This chain joins TRBV28 and TRBJ1-5; D unclear. Germline values: CDR1 MDHEN, CDR2 SYDVKM. This CDR3 spans 14 amino acids. Trimming cost V 3 bases and J 4 bases, with 10 bases left between them. DNA of the CDR3: TGTGCCAGCAGTTTGTACACGGGTAATCAGCCCCAGCATTTT. Translation: CASSLYTGNQPQHF.

J is TRBJ2-1 and V is TRBV11-1, with 8 bases that match TRBD2. The CDR3 loop spans 18 amino acids. V shed 4 bases and J 7 bases; nucleotides not matched to a gene: 18. Germline V gives CDR1 SGHAT, CDR2 FQDESV (reference sequence). CDR3 amino acids: CASSSLHSGIQGKNEQFF. The CDR3 nucleotides read TGTGCCAGCAGCTCCCTTCATAGCGGGATTCAGGGGAAAAATGAGCAGTTCTTC.

The chain recombines TRBV9 with TRBJ2-7; 7 nucleotides agree with TRBD1. The germline gives CDR1 SGDLS, CDR2 YYNGEE. There are 19 residues in the CDR3. Losses at the gene ends were 0 bases for V and 1 base for J; bases not matched to a gene: 16. The CDR3 protein is CASSVEARVGTAISYEQYF. CDR3 coding DNA: TGTGCCAGCAGCGTAGAAGCCAGAGTGGGGACAGCCATTTCCTACGAGCAGTACTTC. Full variable domain (outside the CDR3, taken from reference TRBV9 and TRBJ2-7): DSGVTQTPKHLITATGQRVTLRCSPRSGDLSVYWYQQSLDQGLQFLIQYYNGEERAKGNILERFSAQQFPDLHSELNLSSLELGDSALYFCASSVEARVGTAISYEQYFGPGTRLTVT.